This TCR beta chain emerged from a study of shared clonotypes between healthy human individuals. Study conclusions and caveats: Non-shared clonotypes displayed generation probabilities falling below those of clonotypes present in all four donors.

On this clone itself: What it recognizes is unknown.

Germline V lookup: CDR1 SGHRS, CDR2 YFSETQ. The CDR3 contains 13 residues. V was cut by 0 bases and J by 5 bases, with 6 bases left in between. Deep-level running was used for the assay. Profiled with immunoSEQ multiplex PCR; TCRdb holds only in-frame clones, not every one. The sample lists 150,000 to 200,000 clones; about 66% were seen once. Adult Caucasians living in Nashville, Tennessee made up all of the donors. Researchers partitioned CD4+ cells into CD45RA+ naive and CD45RA-negative memory subsets. Sequencing was performed on memory CD4+ T cells sorted from blood. Specified subset: CD45RA-negative fraction. The sequence came from a man aged 30 to 39 in good health. V gene TRBV5-1 combines with J gene TRBJ2-4; D possibly corresponds to TRBD2 (5 bases). The CDR3 bases are TGCGCCAGCAGCTTGGTGGGAGAAAACATTCAGTACTTC. It yields the protein CASSLVGENIQYF.